Listed below are T cell receptor beta chains from one sample, sequenced in a study of esophageal squamous cell carcinoma under preoperative chemotherapy. One entry per CDR3 protein results from TCRdb running MiXCR on the PCR reads. The sample consists of 30,000 to 35,000 distinct CDR3 sequences, approximately 55% of them appearing once. This material was obtained from a patient given preoperative chemotherapy. The source of these receptors is a human donor with esophageal squamous cell carcinoma. The donor label of this sample is uncertain. The conserved cysteine and the conserved F or W are not part of the CDR3 here. Some rows have no size entry. The others give once, few or many, or a class for an expanded clone.

v_call: TRBV7-2
j_call: TRBJ2-6
clone_size: .
cdr3_aa: AGRRDTDTQY

v_call: TRBV7-8
j_call: TRBJ2-3
clone_size: .
cdr3_aa: ASSPERSTDTQY

v_call: TRBV4-3
j_call: TRBJ2-1
clone_size: many
cdr3_aa: ASSQLSGQANNEQF

v_call: TRBV7-6
j_call: TRBJ2-3
clone_size: .
cdr3_aa: ASSWGGDTETQY

v_call: TRBV7-8
j_call: TRBJ2-5
clone_size: .
cdr3_aa: ASSSSEDRGISKIPVPRY

v_call: TRBV12-3/TRBV12-4
j_call: .
clone_size: .
cdr3_aa: ASSLGGSSTETQY

v_call: TRBV7-6
j_call: TRBJ2-3
clone_size: .
cdr3_aa: ASSVDGSSGGETQY

v_call: TRBV7-9
j_call: .
clone_size: .
cdr3_aa: AGSGGRGSDTQY

v_call: TRBV6-1
j_call: TRBJ2-1
clone_size: few
cdr3_aa: ASSGTIYNEQF

v_call: TRBV19
j_call: TRBJ2-3
clone_size: .
cdr3_aa: ASSRGGELGSDTQY

v_call: TRBV7-8
j_call: TRBJ2-3
clone_size: .
cdr3_aa: ASSNLGLGPRDTQY

v_call: TRBV7-9
j_call: .
clone_size: .
cdr3_aa: ASSLGVETQY

v_call: TRBV7-2
j_call: .
clone_size: .
cdr3_aa: ASRPLSGIWATNTQY

v_call: TRBV12-3/TRBV12-4
j_call: TRBJ2-1
clone_size: .
cdr3_aa: AGSPAASTDEQF

v_call: TRBV7-3
j_call: TRBJ1-6
clone_size: many
cdr3_aa: ASSFSGGSPLH

v_call: TRBV7-8
j_call: TRBJ2-4
clone_size: .
cdr3_aa: ASSNPAGWPRNTQY

v_call: TRBV7-3
j_call: TRBJ2-3
clone_size: .
cdr3_aa: GSSTGGGEANTQY

v_call: TRBV12-3/TRBV12-4
j_call: TRBJ1-1
clone_size: .
cdr3_aa: ASNRGRESTEAF

v_call: TRBV7-8
j_call: TRBJ1-5
clone_size: many
cdr3_aa: ASTRDGGGQPQH

v_call: TRBV6-1
j_call: TRBJ2-1
clone_size: many
cdr3_aa: ASSEGTIVYSYNEQF

v_call: TRBV12-3/TRBV12-4
j_call: TRBJ2-7
clone_size: .
cdr3_aa: ASSLALSSYEQY

v_call: TRBV7-2
j_call: TRBJ2-3
clone_size: .
cdr3_aa: ASSFTSGSPETQY

v_call: TRBV7-6
j_call: TRBJ2-3
clone_size: .
cdr3_aa: AGSGGRYPDTQY

v_call: TRBV11-1
j_call: TRBJ2-1
clone_size: many
cdr3_aa: ASSLALGAGSDEQF

v_call: TRBV7-2
j_call: TRBJ2-3
clone_size: .
cdr3_aa: AGRRAKNTQY

v_call: TRBV7-2
j_call: .
clone_size: .
cdr3_aa: ASSLDEAVSTGAQY

v_call: TRBV12-3/TRBV12-4
j_call: TRBJ2-1
clone_size: .
cdr3_aa: ASRGLAGGYNEQF

v_call: TRBV10-3
j_call: TRBJ2-1
clone_size: many
cdr3_aa: AISEGSGGDLYNEQF

v_call: TRBV12-3/TRBV12-4
j_call: TRBJ1-1
clone_size: many
cdr3_aa: ASSFGRNTEAF

v_call: TRBV7-2
j_call: TRBJ2-5
clone_size: .
cdr3_aa: GRGYGRGAQETQY

v_call: TRBV7-2
j_call: TRBJ2-1
clone_size: many
cdr3_aa: ASSHEQRGTYEQF

v_call: TRBV7-3
j_call: TRBJ2-1
clone_size: few
cdr3_aa: ASSLSLAATHEQF

v_call: TRBV7-2
j_call: TRBJ2-7
clone_size: few
cdr3_aa: ASSPTGANRYEQY

v_call: TRBV6-1
j_call: TRBJ2-5
clone_size: many
cdr3_aa: ASSAARGQETQY

v_call: TRBV7-8
j_call: TRBJ2-5
clone_size: .
cdr3_aa: ASRGLGGRPGETQY

v_call: TRBV12-3/TRBV12-4
j_call: TRBJ2-5
clone_size: .
cdr3_aa: ASSGTSGGAQETQY

v_call: TRBV10-1
j_call: TRBJ2-3
clone_size: .
cdr3_aa: ASSEVMGTTTDTQY